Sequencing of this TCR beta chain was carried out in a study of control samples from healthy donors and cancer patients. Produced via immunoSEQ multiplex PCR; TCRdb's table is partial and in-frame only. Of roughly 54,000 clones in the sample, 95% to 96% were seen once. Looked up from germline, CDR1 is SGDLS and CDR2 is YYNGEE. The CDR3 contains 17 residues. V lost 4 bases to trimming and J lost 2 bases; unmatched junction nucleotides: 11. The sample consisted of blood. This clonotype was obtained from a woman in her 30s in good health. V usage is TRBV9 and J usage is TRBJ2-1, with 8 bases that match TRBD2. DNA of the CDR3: TGTGCCAGCAGCTCTCGGGGCGGGCGGGAGGCCTACAATGAGCAGTTCTTC. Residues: CASSSRGGREAYNEQFF.